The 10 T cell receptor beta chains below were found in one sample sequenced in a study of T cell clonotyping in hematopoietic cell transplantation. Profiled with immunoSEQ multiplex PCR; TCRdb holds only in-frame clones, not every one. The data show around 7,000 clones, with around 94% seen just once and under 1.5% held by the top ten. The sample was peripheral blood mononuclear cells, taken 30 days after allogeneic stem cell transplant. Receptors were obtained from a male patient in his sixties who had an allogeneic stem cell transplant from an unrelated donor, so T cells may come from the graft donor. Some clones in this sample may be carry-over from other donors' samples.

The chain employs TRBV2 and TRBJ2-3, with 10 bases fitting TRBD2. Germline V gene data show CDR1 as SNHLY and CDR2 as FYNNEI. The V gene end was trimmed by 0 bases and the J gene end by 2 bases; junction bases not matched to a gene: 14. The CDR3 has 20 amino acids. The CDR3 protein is CASSEAYLAGVTPYTDTQYF. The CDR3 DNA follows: TGTGCCAGCAGTGAAGCGTACCTAGCGGGGGTAACCCCGTACACAGATACGCAGTATTTT.

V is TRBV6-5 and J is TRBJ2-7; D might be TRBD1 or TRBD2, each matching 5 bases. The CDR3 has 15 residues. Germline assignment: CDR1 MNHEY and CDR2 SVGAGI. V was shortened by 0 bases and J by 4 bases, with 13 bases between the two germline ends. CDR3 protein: CASSYSWDGPYEQYF. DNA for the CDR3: TGTGCCAGCAGTTACTCCTGGGACGGCCCGTACGAGCAGTACTTC.

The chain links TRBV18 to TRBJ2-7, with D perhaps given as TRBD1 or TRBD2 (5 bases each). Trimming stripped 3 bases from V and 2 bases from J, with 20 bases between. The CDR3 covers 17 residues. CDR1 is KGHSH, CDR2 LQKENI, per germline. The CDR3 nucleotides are TGTGCCAGCTCACCCCCGGGACGCTCAATGAAACCCTACGAGCAGTACTTC. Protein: CASSPPGRSMKPYEQYF.

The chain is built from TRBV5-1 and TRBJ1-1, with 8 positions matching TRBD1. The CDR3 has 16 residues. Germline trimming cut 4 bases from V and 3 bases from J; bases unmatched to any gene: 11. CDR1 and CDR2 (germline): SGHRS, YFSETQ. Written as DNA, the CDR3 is TGCGCCAGCAGCCATGGACAGGGTCGTGGCGACACTGAAGCTTTCTTT. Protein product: CASSHGQGRGDTEAFF.

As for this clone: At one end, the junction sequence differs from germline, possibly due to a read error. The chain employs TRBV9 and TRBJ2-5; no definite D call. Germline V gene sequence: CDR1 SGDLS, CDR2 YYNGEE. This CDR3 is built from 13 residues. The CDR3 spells CASSPASQGTQYF. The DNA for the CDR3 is TGTGCCAGCAGCCCCGCCAGCCAAGGGACCCAGTACTTC.

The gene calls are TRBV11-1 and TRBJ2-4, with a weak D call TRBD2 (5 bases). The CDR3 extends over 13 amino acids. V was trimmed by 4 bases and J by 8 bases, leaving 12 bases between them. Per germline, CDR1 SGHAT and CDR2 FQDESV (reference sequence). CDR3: CASSSGMMDIQYF. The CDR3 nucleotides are TGTGCCAGCAGCTCCGGGATGATGGACATTCAGTACTTC. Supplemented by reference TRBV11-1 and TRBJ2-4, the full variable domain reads EAEVAQSPRYKITEKSQAVAFWCDPISGHATLYWYRQILGQGPELLVQFQDESVVDDSQLPKDRFSAERLKGVDSTLKIQPAELGDSAMYLCASSSGMMDIQYFGAGTRLSVL.

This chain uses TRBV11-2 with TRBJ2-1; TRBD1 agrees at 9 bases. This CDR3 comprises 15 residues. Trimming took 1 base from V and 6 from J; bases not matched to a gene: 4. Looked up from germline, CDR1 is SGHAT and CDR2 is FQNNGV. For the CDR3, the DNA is TGTGCCAGCAGCTTAGTGGGGGACAGGGTCAATGAGCAGTTCTTC. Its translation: CASSLVGDRVNEQFF.

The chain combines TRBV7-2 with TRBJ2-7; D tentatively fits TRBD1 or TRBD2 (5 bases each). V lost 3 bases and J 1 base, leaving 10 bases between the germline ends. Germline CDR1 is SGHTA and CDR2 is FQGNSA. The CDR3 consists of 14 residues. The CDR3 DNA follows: TGTGCCAGCAGCTTCCGGGACGGTTCCTACGAGCAGTACTTC. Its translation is CASSFRDGSYEQYF. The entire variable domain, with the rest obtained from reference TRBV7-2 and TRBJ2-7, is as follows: GAGVSQSPSNKVTEKGKDVELRCDPISGHTALYWYRQSLGQGLEFLIYFQGNSAPDKSGLPSDRFSAERTGGSVSTLTIQRTQQEDSAVYLCASSFRDGSYEQYFGPGTRLTVT.

The CDR3: CASSYIGQHQPQHF. The CDR3 DNA reads as TGTGCCAGCAGTTACATCGGACAACATCAGCCCCAGCATTTT. The V call is TRBV6-5, the J call TRBJ1-5; TRBD1 might be the D (5 bases). Germline lookup yields CDR1 MNHEY and CDR2 SVGAGI. V lost 2 bases, J lost 5 bases, and 10 bases lay in between. The CDR3 length is 14 residues.

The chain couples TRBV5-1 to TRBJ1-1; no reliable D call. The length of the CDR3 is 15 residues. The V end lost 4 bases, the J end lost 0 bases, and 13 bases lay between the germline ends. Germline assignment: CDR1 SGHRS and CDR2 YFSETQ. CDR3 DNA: TGCGCCAGCAGCGCTATAGGTGAGATGAACACTGAAGCTTTCTTT. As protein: CASSAIGEMNTEAFF.